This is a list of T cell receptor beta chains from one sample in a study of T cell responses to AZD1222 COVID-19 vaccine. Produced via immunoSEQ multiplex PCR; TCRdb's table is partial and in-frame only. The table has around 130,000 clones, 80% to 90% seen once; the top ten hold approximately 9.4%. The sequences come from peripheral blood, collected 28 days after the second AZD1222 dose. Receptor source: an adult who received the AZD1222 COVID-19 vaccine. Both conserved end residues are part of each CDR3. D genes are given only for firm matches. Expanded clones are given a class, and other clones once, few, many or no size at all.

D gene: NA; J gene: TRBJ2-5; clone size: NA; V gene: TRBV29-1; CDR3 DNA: TGCAGCGTTGTGGAGGGTAAACGGCCGACGACCCAGTACTTC; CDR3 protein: CSVVEGKRPTTQYF
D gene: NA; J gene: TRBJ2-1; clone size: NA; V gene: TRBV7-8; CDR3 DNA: TGTGCCAGCAGCTTGGGAAGGGGCCTAAACAATGAGCAGTTCTTC; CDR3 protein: CASSLGRGLNNEQFF
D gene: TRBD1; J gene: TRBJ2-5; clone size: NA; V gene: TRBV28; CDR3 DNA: TGTGCCAGCAGTTCCGGACAGGGAAGGGGAGAGACCCAGTACTTC; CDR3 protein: CASSSGQGRGETQYF
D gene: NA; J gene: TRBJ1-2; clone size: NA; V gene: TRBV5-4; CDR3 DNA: TGTGCCAGCAGCGTGGAGAGGAACTATGGCTACACCTTC; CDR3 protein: CASSVERNYGYTF
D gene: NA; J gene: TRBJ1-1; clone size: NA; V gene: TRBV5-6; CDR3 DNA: TGTGCCAGCAGCTCCCCTGGGATCCAACAGGGCTCTGAAGCTTTCTTT; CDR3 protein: CASSSPGIQQGSEAFF
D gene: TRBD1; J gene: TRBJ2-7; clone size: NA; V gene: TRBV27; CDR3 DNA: TGTGCCAGCAGTTTGGCCGGGACAGGAATCTACGAGCAGTACTTC; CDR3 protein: CASSLAGTGIYEQYF
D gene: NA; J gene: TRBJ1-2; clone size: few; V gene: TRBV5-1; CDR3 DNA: TGCGCCAGCAGCTTGGAAGGGACGGCTTATGGCTACACCTTC; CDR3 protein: CASSLEGTAYGYTF
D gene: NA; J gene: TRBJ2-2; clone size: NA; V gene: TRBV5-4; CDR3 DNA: TGTGCCAGCAGCCCGACCGCGGGGCGGACCGTGGGCACCGGGGAGCTGTTTTTT; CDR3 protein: CASSPTAGRTVGTGELFF
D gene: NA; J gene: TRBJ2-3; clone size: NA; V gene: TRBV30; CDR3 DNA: TGTGCCTGGAGTCCCGGGCCCCCAGATACGCAGTATTTT; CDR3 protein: CAWSPGPPDTQYF
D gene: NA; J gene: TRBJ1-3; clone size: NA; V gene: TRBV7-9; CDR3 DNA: TGTGCCAGCAGCCCGGGACACTCTGGAAACACCATATATTTT; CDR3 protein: CASSPGHSGNTIYF
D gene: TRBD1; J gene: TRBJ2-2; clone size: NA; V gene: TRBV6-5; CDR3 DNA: TGTGCCAGCAGTTACGACAGGGGAGGGGAGCTGTTTTTT; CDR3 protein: CASSYDRGGELFF
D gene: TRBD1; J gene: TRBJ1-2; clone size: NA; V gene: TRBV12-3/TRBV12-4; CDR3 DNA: TGTGCCAGCAGTCGGGACAGAAGATATGGCTACACCTTC; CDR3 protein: CASSRDRRYGYTF
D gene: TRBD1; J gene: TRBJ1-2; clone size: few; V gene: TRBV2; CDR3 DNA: TGTGCCAGCACGGGACAGGGCTATGGCTACACCTTC; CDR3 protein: CASTGQGYGYTF
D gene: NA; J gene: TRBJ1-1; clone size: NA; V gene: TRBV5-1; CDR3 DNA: TGCGCCAGCAGCAGGGAGGGGATAGGGGAAGCTTTCTTT; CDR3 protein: CASSREGIGEAFF
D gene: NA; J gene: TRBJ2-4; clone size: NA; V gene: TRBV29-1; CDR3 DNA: TGCAGCACGGAGGGGGAAGCAAACATTCAGTACTTC; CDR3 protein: CSTEGEANIQYF
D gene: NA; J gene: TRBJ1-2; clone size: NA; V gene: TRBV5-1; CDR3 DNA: TGCGCCAGCAGCTTGGCAACAGGGCCGGATGGCTACACCTTC; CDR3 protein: CASSLATGPDGYTF
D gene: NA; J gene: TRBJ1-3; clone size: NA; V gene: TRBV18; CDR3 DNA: TGTGCCAGCTCACTTCAGGGGACCTCTGGAAACACCATATATTTT; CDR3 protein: CASSLQGTSGNTIYF
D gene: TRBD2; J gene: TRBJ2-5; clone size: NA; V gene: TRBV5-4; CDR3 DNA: TGTGCCAGCAGCCCGAAAACGGGCGGGGGGTTCGAGACCCAGTACTTC; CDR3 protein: CASSPKTGGGFETQYF
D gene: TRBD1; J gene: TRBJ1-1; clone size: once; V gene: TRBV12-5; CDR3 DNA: TGTGCTAGTGGTCGGGACAGGGGGACAGCTTTCTTT; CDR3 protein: CASGRDRGTAFF
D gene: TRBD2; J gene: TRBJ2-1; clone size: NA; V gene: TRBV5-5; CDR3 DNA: TGTGCCAGCAGCTTCAGTCTAGCGGGGGGGAGGAATGAGCAGTTCTTC; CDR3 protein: CASSFSLAGGRNEQFF
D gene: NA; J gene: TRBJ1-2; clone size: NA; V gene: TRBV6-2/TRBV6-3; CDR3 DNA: TGTGCCAGCAGTCCGCGGGGCCAGGGTGTAGGCTACACCTTC; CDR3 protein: CASSPRGQGVGYTF
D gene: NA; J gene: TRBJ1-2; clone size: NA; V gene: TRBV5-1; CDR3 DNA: TGCGCCAGCAGCTTGGACCCGCCAACACATGGCTACACCTTC; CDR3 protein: CASSLDPPTHGYTF
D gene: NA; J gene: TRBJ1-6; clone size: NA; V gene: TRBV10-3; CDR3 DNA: TGTGCCATCAGTGAGTTTGAGGGAGTTAATTCACCCCTCCACTTT; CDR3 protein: CAISEFEGVNSPLHF
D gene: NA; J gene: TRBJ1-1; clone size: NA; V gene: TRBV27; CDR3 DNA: TGTGCCAGCAGTTTTAAGGGGGACACTGAAGCTTTCTTT; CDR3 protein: CASSFKGDTEAFF
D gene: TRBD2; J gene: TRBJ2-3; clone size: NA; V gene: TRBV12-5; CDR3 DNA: TGTGCTAGTGGTTCGTACCAGCTACTAGCGGGAGAGGGCACAGATACGCAGTATTTT; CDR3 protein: CASGSYQLLAGEGTDTQYF
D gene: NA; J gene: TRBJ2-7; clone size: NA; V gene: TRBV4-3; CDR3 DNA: TGCGCCAGCAGCCAAGATCGGACCGGCAATTACGAGCAGTACTTC; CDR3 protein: CASSQDRTGNYEQYF
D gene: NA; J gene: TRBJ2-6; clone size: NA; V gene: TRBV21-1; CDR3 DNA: TGTGCCAGCAGCCCAGGGGGCCTGGGGGCCAACGTCCTGACTTTC; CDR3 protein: CASSPGGLGANVLTF
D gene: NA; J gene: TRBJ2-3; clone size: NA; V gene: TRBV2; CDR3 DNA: TGTGCCAGCAGTCTAACAGGGATAGGGGCAGATACGCAGTATTTT; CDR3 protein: CASSLTGIGADTQYF
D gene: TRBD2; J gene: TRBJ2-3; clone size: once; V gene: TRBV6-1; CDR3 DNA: TGTGCCAGCAGTGAAGCGGGGACTAGTGGTCCCCTCACAGATACGCAGTATTTT; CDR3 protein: CASSEAGTSGPLTDTQYF
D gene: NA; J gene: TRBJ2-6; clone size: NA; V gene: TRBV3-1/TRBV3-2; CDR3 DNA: TGTGCCAGCAGCCAAGTCATGGGGCCTGGGGCCAACGTCCTGACTTTC; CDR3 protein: CASSQVMGPGANVLTF
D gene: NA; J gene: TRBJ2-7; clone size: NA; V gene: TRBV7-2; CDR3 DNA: TGTGCCAGCAGCCCTAGGGGCTACGGCTACGAGCAGTACTTC; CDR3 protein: CASSPRGYGYEQYF
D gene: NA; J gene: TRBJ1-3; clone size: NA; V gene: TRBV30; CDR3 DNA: TGTGCCTGGAGTGCCTCCGGGGGAGGCTTTGGAAACACCATATATTTT; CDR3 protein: CAWSASGGGFGNTIYF
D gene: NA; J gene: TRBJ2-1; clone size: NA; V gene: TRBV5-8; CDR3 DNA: TGTGCCAGCACCTCTCGGACCGGGGACAATGAGCAGTTCTTC; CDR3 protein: CASTSRTGDNEQFF
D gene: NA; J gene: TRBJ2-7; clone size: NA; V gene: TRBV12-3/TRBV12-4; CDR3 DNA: TGTGCCAGCAGTTTGCAGAGTCCCTACGAGCAGTACTTC; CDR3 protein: CASSLQSPYEQYF
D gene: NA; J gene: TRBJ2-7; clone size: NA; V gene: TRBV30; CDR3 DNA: TGTGCCTGGAGTGCGGGCCCGTCCGAGCAGTACTTC; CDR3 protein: CAWSAGPSEQYF
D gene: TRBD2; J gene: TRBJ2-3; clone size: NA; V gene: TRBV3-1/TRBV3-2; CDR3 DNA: TGTGCCAGCAGCCAAGGCCCCTCTAGCGGGAGTTACACAGATACGCAGTATTTT; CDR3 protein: CASSQGPSSGSYTDTQYF
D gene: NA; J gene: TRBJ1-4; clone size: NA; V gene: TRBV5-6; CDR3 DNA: TGTGCCAGTGGGACTGAGAGAGAAAAACTGTTTTTT; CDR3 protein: CASGTEREKLFF
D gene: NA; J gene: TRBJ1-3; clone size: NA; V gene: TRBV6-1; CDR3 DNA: TGTGCCAGCAGTGAAGCCAGCTCTGGAAACACCATATATTTT; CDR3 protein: CASSEASSGNTIYF
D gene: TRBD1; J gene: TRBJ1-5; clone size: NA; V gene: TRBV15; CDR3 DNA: TGTGCCACCAGCAGTGGCCGGGACAGGGAGTTCGTCCGCAATCAGCCCCAGCATTTT; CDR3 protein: CATSSGRDREFVRNQPQHF
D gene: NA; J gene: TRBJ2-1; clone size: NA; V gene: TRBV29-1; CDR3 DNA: TGCAGCGTTGCTGCAGGGAGTGAGCAGTTCTTC; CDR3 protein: CSVAAGSEQFF
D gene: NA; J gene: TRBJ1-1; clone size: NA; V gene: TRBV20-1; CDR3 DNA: TGCAGTGCTAGAAGGGAGACTGAAGCTTTCTTT; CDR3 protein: CSARRETEAFF
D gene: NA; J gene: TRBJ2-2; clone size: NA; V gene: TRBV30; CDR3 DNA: TGTGCCTGGAGTGTACGAATAGTCACCGGGGAGCTGTTTTTT; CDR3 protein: CAWSVRIVTGELFF
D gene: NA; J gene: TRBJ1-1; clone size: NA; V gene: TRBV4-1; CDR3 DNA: TGCGCCAGCAGCCAAGAGCCGGGAATGAACACTGAAGCTTTCTTT; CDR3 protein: CASSQEPGMNTEAFF
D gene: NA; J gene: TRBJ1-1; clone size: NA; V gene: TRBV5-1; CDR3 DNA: TGTGCCAGCAGCCCGAACAGACCCGTGAACACTGAAGCTTTCTTT; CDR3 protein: CASSPNRPVNTEAFF
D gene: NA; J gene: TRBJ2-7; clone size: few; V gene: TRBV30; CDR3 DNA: TGTGCCTGGAGTAGGCAGACAAACGAGCAGTACTTC; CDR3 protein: CAWSRQTNEQYF
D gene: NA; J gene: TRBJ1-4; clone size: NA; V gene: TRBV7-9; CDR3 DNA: TGTGCCAGCACCCCCGGCTCGAGGGAAAAACTGTTTTTT; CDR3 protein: CASTPGSREKLFF
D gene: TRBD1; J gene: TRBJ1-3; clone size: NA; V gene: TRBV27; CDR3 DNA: TGTGCCAGCAGGGACGGGACAGGCCAGTCTGGAAACACCATATATTTT; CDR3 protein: CASRDGTGQSGNTIYF
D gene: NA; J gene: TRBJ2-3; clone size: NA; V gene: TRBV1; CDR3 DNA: TGCACCAGCAGCCAAGTAGCGGGGACCACAGATACGCAGTATTTT; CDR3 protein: CTSSQVAGTTDTQYF
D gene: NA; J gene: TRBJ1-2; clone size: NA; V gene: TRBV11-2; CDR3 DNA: TGTGCCAGCAGCTTAGGCAGGGTCTATGGCTACACCTTC; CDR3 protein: CASSLGRVYGYTF
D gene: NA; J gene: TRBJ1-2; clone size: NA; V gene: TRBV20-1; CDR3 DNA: TGCAGTGCTAGTCGGCCAGGCTATGGCTACACCTTC; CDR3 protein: CSASRPGYGYTF
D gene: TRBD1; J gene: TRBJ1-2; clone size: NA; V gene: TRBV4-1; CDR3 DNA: TGCGCCAGCAGTCGCGACCAGGGGGATAACTATGGCTACACCTTC; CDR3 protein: CASSRDQGDNYGYTF
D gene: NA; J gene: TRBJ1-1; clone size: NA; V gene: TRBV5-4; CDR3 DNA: TGTGCCAGCAGCTTGATAGGGTCGAACACTGAAGCTTTCTTT; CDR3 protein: CASSLIGSNTEAFF
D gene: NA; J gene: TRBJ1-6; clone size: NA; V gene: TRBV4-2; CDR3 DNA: TGTGCCAGCAGCCAAGGTGCAGGGTACAATTCACCCCTCCACTTT; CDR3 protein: CASSQGAGYNSPLHF